The next 17 T cell receptor beta chains were all read from a single sample in a study of glioma-infiltrating T cells after dendritic cell vaccination. Here immunoSEQ multiplex PCR was the method, and the copy in TCRdb shows in-frame clones only, minus some. The table records 60,000 to 70,000 clones, approximately 78% of them present only once. The source was blood, collected before dendritic cell vaccination. Receptor source: a human donor with glioblastoma.

The chain joins TRBV9 to TRBJ2-2, with D possibly matching TRBD1 (5 bases). V lost 4 bases and J 6 bases, leaving 16 bases between the germline ends. The CDR3 is made up of 15 amino acids. Germline assignment: CDR1 SGDLS and CDR2 YYNGEE. CDR3 sequence (DNA): TGTGCCAGCAGCCCAATTTCATCCAGGGCCGGGGAGCTGTTTTTT. This sequence encodes CASSPISSRAGELFF.

A single count supports this clone. Other DNA sequences in the same sample also yield this CDR3. The chain joins TRBV6-1 to TRBJ2-7, with D possibly being TRBD2 (5 bases). CDR1 and CDR2 from the germline V gene are MNHNS and SASEGT. V shed 6 bases and J shed 2 bases, with 14 bases lying between them. CDR3 length: 14 residues. As DNA, the CDR3 is TGTGCCAGCAGGCAAGATGGAGGTGCCTACGAGCAGTACTTC. This encodes CASRQDGGAYEQYF.

This rearrangement joins TRBV6-5 to TRBJ1-2, with D unclear. CDR3 size: 15 residues. V was pared by 2 bases and J by 4 bases, with 14 bases between. The germline V gene has CDR1 MNHEY and CDR2 SVGAGI. In DNA, the CDR3 is TGTGCCAGCAGTTACCAGCGGGGAGCGACCTATGGCTACACCTTC. This gives the protein CASSYQRGATYGYTF.

The chain has TRBV5-1 and TRBJ2-5; the D gene is possibly TRBD1 (6 bases). TRBJ2-7 matches the DNA end more closely, so the J call is doubtful. This CDR3 is 14 amino acids long. The germline V gene encodes CDR1 SGHRS and CDR2 YFSETQ. The CDR3 DNA reads as TGCGCCAGCAGCTTCGCCCAAGGGGGCTACGAGCAGTACTTC. Its protein is CASSFAQGGYEQYF.

This chain uses TRBV19 with TRBJ1-2, with no clear D. This CDR3 has 13 residues. Trimming pared 3 bases from V and 8 bases from J, leaving 13 bases between. The V gene's germline CDR1 is LNHDA and CDR2 SQIVND (reference sequence). The chain's CDR3 is CASSMEKTGGYTF. CDR3 DNA: TGTGCCAGTAGTATGGAGAAGACGGGAGGCTACACCTTC.

The chain recombines TRBV11-2 with TRBJ1-2; 7 bases are a match to TRBD1. Germline values: CDR1 SGHAT, CDR2 FQNNGV. CDR3 length: 13 amino acids. The J segment lost 7 bases and the V segment lost 2 bases, leaving 4 bases of the junction unmatched. In DNA form, the CDR3 reads TGTGCCAGCAGCTTATGGGACAGTACTGGCTACACCTTC. Amino acids: CASSLWDSTGYTF.

The chain combines TRBV28 with TRBJ2-7; D is perhaps TRBD1 (6 bases). The CDR3 sequence is 14 residues long. Germline CDR1 reads MDHEN; CDR2 reads SYDVKM. Between the trimmed V and J ends, which lost 4 bases and 2 bases, there was a span of 12 bases. As DNA, the CDR3 is TGTGCCAGCAGTTATACAGGGCGAGCCTACGAGCAGTACTTC. The encoded protein is CASSYTGRAYEQYF.

The genes are TRBV28 and TRBJ1-4; possibly TRBD1 for D (6 bases). V dropped 5 bases and J dropped 7 bases, with 20 bases sitting between them. The CDR3 is made up of 16 amino acids. The germline gives CDR1 MDHEN, CDR2 SYDVKM. In DNA form, the CDR3 reads TGTGCCAGCAGTCCTAGGTTACAGGGCAGGGCTGAAAAACTGTTTTTT. Its protein is CASSPRLQGRAEKLFF.

This chain joins TRBV9 and TRBJ1-2; possibly TRBD1 for D (5 bases). Trimming shortened V by 1 base and J by 7 bases, and 8 bases separated the two germline ends. CDR3 size: 12 residues. From germline, CDR1 is SGDLS and CDR2 YYNGEE. CDR3 region: CASSVWGGGYTF. CDR3 nucleotides: TGTGCCAGCAGCGTATGGGGGGGTGGCTACACCTTC.

The rearrangement joins TRBV4-1 to TRBJ2-5, with a weak D call TRBD1 (6 bases). Trimming left V 4 bases short and J 4 bases short, with 28 bases between. Per germline, CDR1 MGHRA and CDR2 YSYEKL. The CDR3 has 19 residues. The CDR3, as DNA: TGCGCCAGCAGCCCATTGTCGCAGGGGCCCGTCAACCGGCGAGAGACCCAGTACTTC. Protein: CASSPLSQGPVNRRETQYF.

The CDR3 region has the DNA TGTGCCAGCAGCTTGTTCGCCAGGGGGCTTGTCGGGGAGCTGTTTTTT. This encodes CASSLFARGLVGELFF. The chain couples TRBV5-6 to TRBJ2-2; 8 positions match TRBD1. The CDR3 is made up of 16 amino acids. Losses at the gene ends were 1 base for V and 7 bases for J; bases not matched to a gene: 9. The germline CDR1 and CDR2 sequences are SGHDT and YYEEEE.

The chain recombines TRBV28 with TRBJ2-5; TRBD1 might be the D (6 bases). Deletions cut 6 bases from V and 5 bases from J, with 13 bases between. Germline CDR1 reads MDHEN; CDR2 reads SYDVKM. The CDR3 extends over 13 amino acids. This chain's CDR3 is CASRVGQMETQYF. The CDR3 nucleotides are TGTGCCAGCAGGGTTGGACAGATGGAGACCCAGTACTTC.

This clone appeared a few times. The rearrangement links TRBV29-1 to TRBJ1-5; 9 bases align to TRBD1. In germline, CDR1 is SQVTM, CDR2 ANQGSEA. The V and J ends lost 6 bases and 6 bases, in that order; junction bases with no gene match: 6. The CDR3 covers 13 residues. The CDR3 spells CSVRTGVGQPQHF. The DNA of the CDR3 is TGCAGCGTGAGGACAGGGGTAGGTCAGCCCCAGCATTTT.

The rearrangement uses TRBV2 and TRBJ2-2; D is ambiguous. Trimming left V 6 bases short and J 5 bases short, with 10 bases between. The CDR3 is made up of 13 amino acids. CDR1 is SNHLY and CDR2 is FYNNEI in the germline V gene. The CDR3 sequence is CASSSTMTGELFF. CDR3 sequence (DNA): TGTGCCAGCAGCTCTACTATGACCGGGGAGCTGTTTTTT.

J is TRBJ1-2 and V is TRBV5-6; no clear D gene. The CDR3 runs to 14 residues. Germline V CDR1 and CDR2: SGHDT, YYEEEE. V was cut by 0 bases and J by 6 bases, with 12 bases left in between. CDR3 DNA sequence: TGTGCCAGCAGCTTGGGTAGAGGGAAGGATGGCTACACCTTC. It codes for CASSLGRGKDGYTF.

This clone was found once. The chain couples TRBV11-2 to TRBJ2-7; maybe TRBD2 (5 bases). CDR3 length: 14 residues. The ends were cut back, 4 bases at V and 0 bases at J, with 10 bases in the middle. CDR1 SGHAT and CDR2 FQNNGV come from the germline V gene. CDR3 nucleotides: TGTGCCAGCAGCTCTAGCCCACCCTCCTACGAGCAGTACTTC. As protein: CASSSSPPSYEQYF.

This clone was found once. The V and J genes are TRBV19 and TRBJ2-7; no clear D gene. V lost 5 bases and J 2 bases, leaving 13 bases between the germline ends. The CDR3 is 14 amino acids. Germline V lookup: CDR1 LNHDA, CDR2 SQIVND (reference sequence). The CDR3 DNA is TGTGCCAGTAGTGGCGGCATCGAGGCCTACGAGCAGTACTTC. It specifies CASSGGIEAYEQYF.